The clone carrying this T cell receptor (beta chain) is a singleton in its sample. These data are taken from a study of blood T cell repertoires in COVID-19. Profiled with immunoSEQ multiplex PCR; TCRdb holds only in-frame clones, not every one. The table shows roughly 290,000 clones, with approximately 90% occurring only once. The CDR3 sequence is 14 residues long. The germline V gene has CDR1 GTSNPN and CDR2 SVGIG (reference sequence). J was trimmed by 5 bases and V by 5 bases; bases with no gene match: 7. The origin of this receptor is a man in his thirties or forties with acute or convalescent COVID-19. Sequenced material: peripheral blood. V usage is TRBV30 and J usage is TRBJ2-1; 9 nucleotides agree with TRBD1. Written as DNA, the CDR3 is TGTGCCTGGCGGGGACAGGGTAAACACAATGAGCAGTTCTTC. As protein: CAWRGQGKHNEQFF.